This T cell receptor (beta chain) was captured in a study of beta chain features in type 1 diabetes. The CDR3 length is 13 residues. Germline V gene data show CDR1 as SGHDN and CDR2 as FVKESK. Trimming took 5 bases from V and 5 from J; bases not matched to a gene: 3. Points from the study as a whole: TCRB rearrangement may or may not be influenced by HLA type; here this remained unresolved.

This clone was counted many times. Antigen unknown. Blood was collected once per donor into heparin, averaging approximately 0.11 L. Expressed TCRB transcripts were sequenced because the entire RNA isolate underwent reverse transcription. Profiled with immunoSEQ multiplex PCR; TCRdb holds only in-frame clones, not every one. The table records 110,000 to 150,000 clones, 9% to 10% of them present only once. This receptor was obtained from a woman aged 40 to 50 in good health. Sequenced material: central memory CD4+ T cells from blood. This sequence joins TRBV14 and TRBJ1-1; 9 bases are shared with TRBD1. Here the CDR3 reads CASSSQGATEAFF. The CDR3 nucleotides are TGTGCCAGCAGCTCACAGGGGGCTACTGAAGCTTTCTTT. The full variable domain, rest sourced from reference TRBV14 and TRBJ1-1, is EAGVTQFPSHSVIEKGQTVTLRCDPISGHDNLYWYRRVMGKEIKFLLHFVKESKQDESGMPNNRFLAERTGGTYSTLKVQPAELEDSGVYFCASSSQGATEAFFGQGTRLTVV.